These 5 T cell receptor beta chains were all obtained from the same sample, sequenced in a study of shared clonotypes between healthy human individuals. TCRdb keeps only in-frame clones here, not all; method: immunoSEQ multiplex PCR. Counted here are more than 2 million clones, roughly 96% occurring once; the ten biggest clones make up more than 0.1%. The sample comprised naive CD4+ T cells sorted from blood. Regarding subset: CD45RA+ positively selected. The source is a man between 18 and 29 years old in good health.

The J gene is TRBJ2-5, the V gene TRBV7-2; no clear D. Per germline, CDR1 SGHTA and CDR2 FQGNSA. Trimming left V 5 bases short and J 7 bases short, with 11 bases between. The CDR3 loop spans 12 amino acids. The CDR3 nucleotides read TGTGCCAGCAGCCCCGACTCCCCGACCCAGTACTTC. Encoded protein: CASSPDSPTQYF.

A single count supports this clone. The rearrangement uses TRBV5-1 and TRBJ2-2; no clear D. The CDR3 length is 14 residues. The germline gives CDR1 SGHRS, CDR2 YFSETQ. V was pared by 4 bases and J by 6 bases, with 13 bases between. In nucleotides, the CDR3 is TGCGCCAGCAGCCCCGGAAACAGAGCCGGGGAGCTGTTTTTT. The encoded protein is CASSPGNRAGELFF.

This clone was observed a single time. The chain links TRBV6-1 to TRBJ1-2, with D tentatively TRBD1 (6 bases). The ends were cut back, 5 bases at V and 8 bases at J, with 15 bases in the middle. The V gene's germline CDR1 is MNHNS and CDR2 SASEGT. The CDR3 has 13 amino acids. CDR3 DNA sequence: TGTGCCAGCAGTTTGGACAGTGCGAAAGGCTACACCTTC. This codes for CASSLDSAKGYTF.

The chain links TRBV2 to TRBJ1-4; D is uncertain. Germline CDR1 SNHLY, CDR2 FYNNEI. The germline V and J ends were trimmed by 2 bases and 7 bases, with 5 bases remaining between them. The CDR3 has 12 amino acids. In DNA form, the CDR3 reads TGTGCCAGCAGTGAACAGAGTGAAAAACTGTTTTTT. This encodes CASSEQSEKLFF.

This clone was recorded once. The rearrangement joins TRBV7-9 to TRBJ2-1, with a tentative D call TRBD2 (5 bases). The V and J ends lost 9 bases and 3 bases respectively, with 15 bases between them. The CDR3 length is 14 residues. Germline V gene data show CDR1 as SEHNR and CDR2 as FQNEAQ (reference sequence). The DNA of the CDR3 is TGTGCCAGTAAAGGACTGATTTTCTACAATGAGCAGTTCTTC. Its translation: CASKGLIFYNEQFF.